This TCR beta chain was retrieved from a study of T cells in localized non-small cell lung cancer. Data came from immunoSEQ multiplex PCR; TCRdb stores just in-frame clones and leaves some out. The table has around 64,000 clones, about four fifths seen once. Germline assignment: CDR1 MNHNS and CDR2 SASEGT. V was cut by 1 base and J by 11 bases, with 14 bases left in between. This CDR3 has 13 amino acids. The chain has TRBV6-1 and TRBJ1-1, with D perhaps matching TRBD1 (5 bases). The sample was PBMCs, taken before any cancer treatment. The receptor was derived from a man aged 35-69 years with stage II lung adenocarcinoma. The DNA for the CDR3 is TGTGCCAGCAGTGAAGTAGTAGGGACCTTCGCTTTCTTT. Its translation: CASSEVVGTFAFF.